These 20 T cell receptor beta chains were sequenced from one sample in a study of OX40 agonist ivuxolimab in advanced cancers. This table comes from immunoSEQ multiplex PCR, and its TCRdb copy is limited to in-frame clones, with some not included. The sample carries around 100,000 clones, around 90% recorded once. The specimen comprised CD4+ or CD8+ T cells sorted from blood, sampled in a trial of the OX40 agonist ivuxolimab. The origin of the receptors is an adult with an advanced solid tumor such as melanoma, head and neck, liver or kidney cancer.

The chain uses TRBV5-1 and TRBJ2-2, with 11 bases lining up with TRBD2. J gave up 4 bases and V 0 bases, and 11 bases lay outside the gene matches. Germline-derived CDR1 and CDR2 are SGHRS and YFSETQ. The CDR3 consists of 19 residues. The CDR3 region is CASSLDGSGRDGTTGELFF. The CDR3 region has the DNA TGCGCCAGCAGCTTGGATGGTAGCGGGAGGGACGGGACCACCGGGGAGCTGTTTTTT.

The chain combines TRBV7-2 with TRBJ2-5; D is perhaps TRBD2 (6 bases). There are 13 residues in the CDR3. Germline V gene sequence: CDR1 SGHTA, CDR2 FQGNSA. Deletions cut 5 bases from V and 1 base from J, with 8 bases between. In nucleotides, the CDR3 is TGTGCCAGCAGCAAGGGACTCCAAGAGACCCAGTACTTC. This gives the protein CASSKGLQETQYF.

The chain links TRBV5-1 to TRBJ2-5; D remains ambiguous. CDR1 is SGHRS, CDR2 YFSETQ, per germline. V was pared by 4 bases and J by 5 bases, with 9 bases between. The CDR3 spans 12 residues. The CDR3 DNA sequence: TGCGCCAGCAGCCCCGACTTGGAGACCCAGTACTTC. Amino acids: CASSPDLETQYF.

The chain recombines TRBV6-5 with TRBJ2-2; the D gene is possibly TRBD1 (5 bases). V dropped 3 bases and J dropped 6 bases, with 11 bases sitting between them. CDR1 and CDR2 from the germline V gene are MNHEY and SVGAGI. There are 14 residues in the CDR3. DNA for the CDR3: TGTGCCAGCAGTTATGATTGGGGCCCCGGGGAGCTGTTTTTT. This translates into CASSYDWGPGELFF.

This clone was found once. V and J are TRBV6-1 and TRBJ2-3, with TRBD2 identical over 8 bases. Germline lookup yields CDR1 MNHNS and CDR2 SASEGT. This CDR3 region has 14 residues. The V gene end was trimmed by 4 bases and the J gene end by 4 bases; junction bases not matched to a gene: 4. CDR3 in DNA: TGTGCCAGCAGTGCCAGACTAGCGTCAGATACGCAGTATTTT. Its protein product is CASSARLASDTQYF.

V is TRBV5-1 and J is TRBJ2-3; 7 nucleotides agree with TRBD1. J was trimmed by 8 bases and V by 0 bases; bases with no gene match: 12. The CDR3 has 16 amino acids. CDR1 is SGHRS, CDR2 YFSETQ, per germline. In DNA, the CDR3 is TGCGCCAGCAGCTTGGGGGGGACAGCGGCGTTGGGTACGCAGTATTTT. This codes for CASSLGGTAALGTQYF.

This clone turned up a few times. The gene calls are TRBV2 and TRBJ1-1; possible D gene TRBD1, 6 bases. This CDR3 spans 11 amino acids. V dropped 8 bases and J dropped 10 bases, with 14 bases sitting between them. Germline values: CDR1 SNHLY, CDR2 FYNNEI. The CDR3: CASFGLGGAFF. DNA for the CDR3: TGTGCCAGCTTTGGCCTAGGGGGAGCTTTCTTT. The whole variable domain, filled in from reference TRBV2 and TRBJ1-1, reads EPEVTQTPSHQVTQMGQEVILRCVPISNHLYFYWYRQILGQKVEFLVSFYNNEISEKSEIFDDQFSVERPDGSNFTLKIRSTKLEDSAMYFCASFGLGGAFFGQGTRLTVV.

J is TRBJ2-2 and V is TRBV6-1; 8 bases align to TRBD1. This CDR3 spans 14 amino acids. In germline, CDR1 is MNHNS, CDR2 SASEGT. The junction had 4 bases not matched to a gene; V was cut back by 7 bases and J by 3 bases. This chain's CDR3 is CASIRQGHTGELFF. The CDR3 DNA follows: TGTGCCAGCATTAGACAGGGGCACACCGGGGAGCTGTTTTTT.

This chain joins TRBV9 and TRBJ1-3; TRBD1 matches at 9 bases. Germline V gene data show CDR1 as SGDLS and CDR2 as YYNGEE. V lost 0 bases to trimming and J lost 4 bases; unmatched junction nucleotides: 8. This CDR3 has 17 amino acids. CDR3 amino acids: CASSVGPGQGRGNTIYF. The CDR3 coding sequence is TGTGCCAGCAGCGTAGGCCCAGGACAGGGGAGGGGAAACACCATATATTTT.

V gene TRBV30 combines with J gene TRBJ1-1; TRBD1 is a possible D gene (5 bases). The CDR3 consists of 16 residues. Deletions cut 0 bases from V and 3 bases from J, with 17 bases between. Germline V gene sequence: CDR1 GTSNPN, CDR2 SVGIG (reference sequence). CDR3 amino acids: CAWSVVGTGQYTEAFF. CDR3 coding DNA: TGTGCCTGGAGTGTGGTTGGGACCGGGCAATACACTGAAGCTTTCTTT.

The DNA of the CDR3 is TGTGCCAGCAGTGAACGGGGCAGGGGGCCCTATGGCTACACCTTC. Its protein is CASSERGRGPYGYTF. This chain joins TRBV2 and TRBJ1-2; the match to TRBD1 covers 8 bases. There are 15 residues in the CDR3. V gave up 2 bases and J gave up 4 bases; unmatched junction bases: 6. Germline values: CDR1 SNHLY, CDR2 FYNNEI.

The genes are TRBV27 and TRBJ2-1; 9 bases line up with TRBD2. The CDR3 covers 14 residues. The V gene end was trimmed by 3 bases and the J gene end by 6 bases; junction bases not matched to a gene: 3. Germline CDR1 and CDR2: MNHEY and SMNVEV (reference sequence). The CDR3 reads CASSFAGGRNEQFF. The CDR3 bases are TGTGCCAGCAGTTTTGCGGGAGGGCGCAATGAGCAGTTCTTC.

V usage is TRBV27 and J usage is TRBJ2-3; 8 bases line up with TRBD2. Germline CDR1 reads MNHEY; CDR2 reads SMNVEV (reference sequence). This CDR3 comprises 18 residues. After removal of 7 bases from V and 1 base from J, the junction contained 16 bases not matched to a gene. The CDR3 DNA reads TGTGCCAGCATCGCTTTAGCGGGGCTCCGATTGGGCACAGATACGCAGTATTTT. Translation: CASIALAGLRLGTDTQYF.

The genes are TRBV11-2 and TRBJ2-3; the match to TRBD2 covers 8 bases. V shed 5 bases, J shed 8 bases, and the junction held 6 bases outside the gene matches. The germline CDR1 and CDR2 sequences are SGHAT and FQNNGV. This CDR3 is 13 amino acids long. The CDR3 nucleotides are TGTGCCAGCAGCCCGGGGGGGCCGGGTACGCAGTATTTT. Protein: CASSPGGPGTQYF.

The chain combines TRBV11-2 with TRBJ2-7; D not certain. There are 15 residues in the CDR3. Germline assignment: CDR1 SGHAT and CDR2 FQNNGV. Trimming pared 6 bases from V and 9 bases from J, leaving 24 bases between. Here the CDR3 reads CASSSQQWVGSVQYF. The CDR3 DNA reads TGTGCCAGCAGTTCTCAGCAATGGGTGGGGTCAGTGCAGTACTTC.

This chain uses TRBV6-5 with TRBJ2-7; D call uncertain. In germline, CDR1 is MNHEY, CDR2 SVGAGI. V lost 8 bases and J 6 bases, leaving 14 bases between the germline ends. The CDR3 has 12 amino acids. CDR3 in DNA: TGTGCCAGCGGCAGGAACACGGGCGAGCAGTACTTC. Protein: CASGRNTGEQYF.

The DNA of the CDR3 is TGTGCCACCTGGACAGGGTACGAGCAGTACTTC. Its translation is CATWTGYEQYF. J is TRBJ2-7 and V is TRBV6-5, with TRBD1 matching over 8 bases. With 10 bases clipped from V and 4 bases from J, the junction kept 3 bases outside the gene matches. Germline V gene data show CDR1 as MNHEY and CDR2 as SVGAGI. The CDR3 consists of 11 residues.

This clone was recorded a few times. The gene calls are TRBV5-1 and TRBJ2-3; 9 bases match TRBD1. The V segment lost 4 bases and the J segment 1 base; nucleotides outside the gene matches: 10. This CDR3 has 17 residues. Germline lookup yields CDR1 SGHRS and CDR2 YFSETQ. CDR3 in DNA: TGCGCCAGCAGCATAACCGGGACAGGGAGGGGCACAGATACGCAGTATTTT. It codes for CASSITGTGRGTDTQYF.

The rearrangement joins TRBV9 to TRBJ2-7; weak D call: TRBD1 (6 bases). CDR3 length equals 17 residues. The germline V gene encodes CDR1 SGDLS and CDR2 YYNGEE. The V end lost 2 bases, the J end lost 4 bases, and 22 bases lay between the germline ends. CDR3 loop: CASSVSPRNRDMYEQYF. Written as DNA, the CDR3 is TGTGCCAGCAGCGTTTCCCCCAGAAACAGGGATATGTACGAGCAGTACTTC.

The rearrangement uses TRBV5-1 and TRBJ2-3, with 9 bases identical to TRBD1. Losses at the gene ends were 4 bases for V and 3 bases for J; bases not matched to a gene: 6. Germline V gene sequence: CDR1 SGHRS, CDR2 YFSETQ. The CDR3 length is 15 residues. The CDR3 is CASSEDRGVTDTQYF. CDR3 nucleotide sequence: TGCGCCAGCAGCGAGGACAGGGGTGTTACAGATACGCAGTATTTT. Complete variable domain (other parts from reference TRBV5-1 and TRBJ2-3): KAGVTQTPRYLIKTRGQQVTLSCSPISGHRSVSWYQQTPGQGLQFLFEYFSETQRNKGNFPGRFSGRQFSNSRSEMNVSTLELGDSALYLCASSEDRGVTDTQYFGPGTRLTVL.